This T cell receptor beta chain stems from a study of technical replicates of blood from several donors. The V and J ends lost 8 bases and 0 bases respectively, with 8 bases between them. CDR1 and CDR2 from the germline V gene are LGHNA and YNFKEQ. The CDR3 consists of 13 residues. The data were produced by immunoSEQ multiplex PCR, yet TCRdb's version contains in-frame clones alone and is incomplete. The top ten clones hold 5% to 6% of a sample with 50,000 to 55,000 clones, about 86% of them seen once. V gene TRBV4-2 combines with J gene TRBJ1-3, with a possible D match to TRBD1 (5 bases). Sequencing used PBMCs. This clonotype was sampled from a human donor in good health. Some clones in this sample may be carry-over from other donors' samples. The CDR3 sequence: CASARASGNTIYF. DNA of the CDR3: TGTGCCAGCGCCAGGGCCTCTGGAAACACCATATATTTT.